The sequence of this T cell receptor beta chain was determined in a study of blood T cell repertoires in COVID-19 (dated by TCRdb to between 2020 and 2021). Background on the whole study: Recovered participants in ImmuneRACE Cohort 3 were defined as having two consecutive negative NP/OP PCR tests, clearance from a healthcare professional, or resolution of symptoms. The material from the prospective study consisted of cDNA or gDNA derived from T cells, B-cell-depleted T cells, or PBMCs. Deeply sampled blood TCRbeta repertoires from subjects exposed to, actively infected with, or recovered from COVID-19 were included in the dataset. The samples were drawn from two sources: the first 160 participants of the ongoing ImmuneRACE study, and 950 to 1,500 subjects contributed by 6 global collaborators. The repertoires were made available in a free public database intended to serve as a resource for research on the immune response to SARS-CoV-2. Where available, HLA class I and class II types were obtained from metadata supplied by the sample provider rather than from assay-based typing. Collaborator samples came from the United States, Italy and Spain and covered acute and convalescent phases of COVID-19. A de-identified subject ID, COVID-19 status, age in years and sex were almost always included in the sample metadata. Here is what the overall study found, with its caveats: The amount of clinical and demographic metadata varied by source and participant and was provided uncurated.

Per the germline V gene (reference sequence), GTSNPN is the CDR1 and SVGIG is the CDR2. There are 17 amino acids in the CDR3, from cysteine to phenylalanine inclusive. The CDR3 DNA has 51 bases and is translated from base 1. V loses 0 bases of germline sequence and J loses 4 bases, and the interval between the two ends is 22 bases. The immunoSEQ Assay, a bias-controlled multiplex PCR, was used to amplify TCRbeta CDR3 regions from genomic DNA. From the authors' description of their analysis: Nucleated cell counts per sample were estimated from amplification of reference gene primers within the assay. To quantify the absolute abundance of each unique TCRbeta CDR3 rearrangement, sequence reads were collapsed and filtered. Productive Simpson clonality was computed per sample as the square root of Simpson's diversity index over productive rearrangements. As stored in TCRdb, this immuneACCESS dataset retains in-frame rearrangements with V and J assigned. A fraction of the clones does not appear; measured against another copy, unresolved V genes explain less than half of the discrepancy, and the remainder lacks a known reason. Clone size and V and J calls were adopted from that table, with D and trimming inferred from the DNA. Recorded for this sample are about 270,000 clones; approximately 90% of them occurred a single time. The ten largest clones capture 2% to 2.5% of the sample.

Enrolling through a virtual design, the prospective study's participants ranged in age from roughly 18 to 89 years and lived across about two dozen United States geographic areas. In the prospective study, participants were assigned to cohorts based on the clinical history participants reported in a screening survey and a study questionnaire. Mobile phlebotomists in the prospective study collected whole blood, serum and a nasopharyngeal or oropharyngeal swab from every participant. Additional blood draws and questionnaires over an approximately 2-month period could optionally be provided by prospective study participants. Blood samples from the prospective study were shipped frozen or at room temperature prior to DNA extraction. As for this clone: It has no known antigen specificity. Within one base of it there is no much larger clone, and no base qualities were kept.

The source material was PBMCs or T cells enriched from blood (not recorded which). The chain is assembled from TRBV30 and TRBJ2-7; the D segment could be TRBD1, given 6 matching bases. This clonotype originated in a woman aged 55-75 years in a cohort exposed to, infected with or recovered from COVID-19 (not recorded which). The CDR3 reads as follows: CAWSVRGGTGQRYEQYF. The sequence in DNA is TGTGCCTGGAGTGTACGAGGGGGAACGGGACAAAGATACGAGCAGTACTTC.